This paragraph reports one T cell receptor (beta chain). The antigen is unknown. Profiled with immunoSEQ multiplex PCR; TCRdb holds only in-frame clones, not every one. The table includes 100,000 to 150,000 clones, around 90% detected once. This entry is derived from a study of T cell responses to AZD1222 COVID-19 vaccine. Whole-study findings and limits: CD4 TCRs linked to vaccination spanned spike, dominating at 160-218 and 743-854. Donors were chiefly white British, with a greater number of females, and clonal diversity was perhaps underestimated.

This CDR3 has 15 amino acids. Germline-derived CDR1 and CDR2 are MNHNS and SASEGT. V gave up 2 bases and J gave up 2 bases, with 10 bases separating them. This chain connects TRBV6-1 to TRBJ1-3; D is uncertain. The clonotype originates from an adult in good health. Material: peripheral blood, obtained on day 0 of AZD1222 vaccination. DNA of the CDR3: TGTGCCAGCAGTGAACCGGGTTGGACTGGAAACACCATATATTTT. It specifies CASSEPGWTGNTIYF.